Listed below are T cell receptor beta chains from one sample, sequenced in a study of cytomegalovirus exposure and HLA in healthy donors. Some clones are missing from TCRdb's copy, which holds only in-frame ones; the method was immunoSEQ multiplex PCR. The sample data list roughly 78,000 clones. The material sequenced was PBMCs. The receptor set was obtained from a boy younger than 18 in good health and CMV-seronegative. Both conserved end residues are part of each CDR3.

>TRBV5-8|17|TRBJ2-7
CASSLDPIAGDVYQQYF
>TRBV15|20|TRBJ2-1
CATSRDLRTSGRAFSYEQFF
>TRBV30|13|NA
CAWSVGLEYEQYF
>TRBV5-1|14|TRBJ1-1
CASSGDNQNTEAFF
>TRBV25-1|17|TRBJ2-3
CASSEVSGRRGADTQYF
>TRBV7-9|13|TRBJ2-1
CASSPPGLHEQFF
>TRBV7-9|18|TRBJ2-5
CASSLAPRGGRYQETQYF
>TRBV29-1|18|TRBJ2-7
CSVEGTDKTPNGPYEQYF
>TRBV7-3|15|TRBJ2-1
CASSPSGQGVNEQFF
>TRBV30|15|TRBJ1-2
CAWSTIPRGPYGYTF
>TRBV18|17|TRBJ1-6
CASSPIDRGYTDSPLHF
>TRBV7-9|15|TRBJ1-5
CASSYGQGGDQPQHF
>TRBV6-5|13|TRBJ2-2
CASSRTGGGELFF
>TRBV6-5|14|TRBJ2-7
CASSYSTSGYEQYF
>TRBV10-3|14|TRBJ1-1
CAISDYTGNTEAFF
>TRBV10-1|15|TRBJ1-1
CARGATADMNTEAFF
>TRBV18|12|TRBJ1-1
CASSPEDSEAFF
>TRBV19|13|TRBJ2-7
CASSTGGGYEQYF
>TRBV7-8|14|TRBJ1-2
CASSLARGDYGYTF
>TRBV5-6|12|TRBJ2-7
CASSFGGASKYF
>TRBV7-9|13|TRBJ1-3
CASSLPGFGTIYF
>TRBV9|16|TRBJ1-2
CASSVAGIPSEDGYTF
>TRBV7-9|15|TRBJ1-4
CASSLSGQVTEKLFF
>TRBV10-3|16|TRBJ1-6
CAISEPTGGGNSPLHF
>TRBV7-9|14|TRBJ2-4
CASRESGRASIQYF
>TRBV5-1|14|TRBJ2-1
CASSSSGGYNEQFF
>TRBV20-1|11|TRBJ2-3
CSAPRREGQYF
>TRBV29-1|14|TRBJ2-7
CSVGSVGTAYEQYF
>TRBV5-1|18|TRBJ2-2
CASSIAGSGGFDTGELFF
>TRBV4-2|18|TRBJ2-7
CASSQEGTSGTYAYEQYF
>TRBV6-6|12|TRBJ1-1
CASSYGPFEAFF
>TRBV11-1|15|TRBJ2-7
CASSLGTAAPYEQYF
>TRBV7-9|15|TRBJ1-5
CASSRTGAPDQPQHF
>TRBV30|15|TRBJ1-2
CAWSTGLIQGNGYTF
>TRBV7-8|16|TRBJ2-1
CASSDVTKRARDEQFF
>TRBV5-6|15|TRBJ1-4
CASSPQGHKNEKLFF
>TRBV19|15|TRBJ1-1
CASSNFIQGDTEAFF